This T cell receptor (beta chain) was sequenced for a study of blood T cell repertoires in COVID-19. As for the study in general: T cells, B-cell-depleted T cells, or PBMCs supplied cDNA or gDNA.

Per the authors' pipeline: Reference gene primer amplification gave estimated nucleated cell counts. The data were produced by immunoSEQ multiplex PCR, yet TCRdb's version contains in-frame clones alone and is incomplete. V, J and clone size reflect that table, while D and trimming were determined from the DNA. The table includes some 110,000 clones, 70% to 90% detected once. The sample was peripheral blood. The TCR sequence derives from a man aged 35-49 years with acute or convalescent COVID-19.

The CDR3: CASSLERAGYGYTF. The CDR3 coding sequence is TGTGCCAGCTCCCTCGAGAGGGCGGGCTATGGCTACACCTTC. The chain employs TRBV6-5 and TRBJ1-2; no definite D call. With 8 bases removed from V and 4 bases from J, the gap between germline ends came to 17 bases. The germline gives CDR1 MNHEY, CDR2 SVGAGI. This CDR3 has 14 residues.